This T cell receptor beta chain emerged from a study of blood T cell repertoires in COVID-19. The authors' processing: Amplification with reference gene primers provided the estimates of nucleated cell counts. TCRdb keeps only in-frame clones here, not all; method: immunoSEQ multiplex PCR. V and J calls and clone size are as listed in that table; D and trimming were resolved from the DNA. The sample contains 150,000 to 180,000 clones, about 90% of which appear only once. This clonotype was obtained from a man aged 50 or older with acute or convalescent COVID-19. What was sequenced was peripheral blood.

CDR3 in DNA: TGTGCCAGTGCCTGGGGGGTTGACTATGGCTACACCTTC. As protein: CASAWGVDYGYTF. V usage is TRBV2 and J usage is TRBJ1-2; D might be TRBD1 (5 bases). In germline, CDR1 is SNHLY, CDR2 FYNNEI. The V end lost 9 bases, the J end lost 3 bases, and 14 bases lay between the germline ends. The CDR3 has 13 residues.